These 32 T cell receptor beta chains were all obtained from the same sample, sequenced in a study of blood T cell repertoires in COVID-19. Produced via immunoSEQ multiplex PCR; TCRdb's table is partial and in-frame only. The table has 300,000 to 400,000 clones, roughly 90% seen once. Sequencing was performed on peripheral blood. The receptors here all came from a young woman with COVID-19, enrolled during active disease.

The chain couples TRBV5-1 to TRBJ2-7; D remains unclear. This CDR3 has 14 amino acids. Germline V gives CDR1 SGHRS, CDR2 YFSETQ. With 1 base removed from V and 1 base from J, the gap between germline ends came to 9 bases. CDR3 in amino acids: CASSLLPSSYEQYV. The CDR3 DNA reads TGCGCCAGCAGCTTGCTCCCTAGTTCCTACGAGCAGTACGTC.

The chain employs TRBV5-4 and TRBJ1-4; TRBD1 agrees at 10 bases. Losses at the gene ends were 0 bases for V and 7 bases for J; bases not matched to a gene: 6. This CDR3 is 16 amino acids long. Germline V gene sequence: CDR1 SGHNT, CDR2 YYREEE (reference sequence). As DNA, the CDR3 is TGTGCCAGCAGCTTGGCTGGGACAGGGGTTGCTGAAAAACTGTTTTTT. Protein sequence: CASSLAGTGVAEKLFF.

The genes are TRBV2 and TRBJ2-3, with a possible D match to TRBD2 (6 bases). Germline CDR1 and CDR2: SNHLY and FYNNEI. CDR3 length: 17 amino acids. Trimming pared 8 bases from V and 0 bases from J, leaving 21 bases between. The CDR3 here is CASLTGRDSGSTDTQYF. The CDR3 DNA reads TGTGCCAGCTTAACCGGGCGGGACTCGGGAAGCACAGATACGCAGTATTTT. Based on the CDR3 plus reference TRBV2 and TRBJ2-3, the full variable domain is EPEVTQTPSHQVTQMGQEVILRCVPISNHLYFYWYRQILGQKVEFLVSFYNNEISEKSEIFDDQFSVERPDGSNFTLKIRSTKLEDSAMYFCASLTGRDSGSTDTQYFGPGTRLTVL.

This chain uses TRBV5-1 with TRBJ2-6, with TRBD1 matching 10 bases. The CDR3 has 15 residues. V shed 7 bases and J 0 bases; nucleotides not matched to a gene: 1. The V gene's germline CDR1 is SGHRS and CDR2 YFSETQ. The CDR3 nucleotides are TGCGCCAGCTGGACAGGGGGCTCTGGGGCCAACGTCCTGACTTTC. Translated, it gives CASWTGGSGANVLTF. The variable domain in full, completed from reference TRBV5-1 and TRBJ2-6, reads KAGVTQTPRYLIKTRGQQVTLSCSPISGHRSVSWYQQTPGQGLQFLFEYFSETQRNKGNFPGRFSGRQFSNSRSEMNVSTLELGDSALYLCASWTGGSGANVLTFGAGSRLTVL.

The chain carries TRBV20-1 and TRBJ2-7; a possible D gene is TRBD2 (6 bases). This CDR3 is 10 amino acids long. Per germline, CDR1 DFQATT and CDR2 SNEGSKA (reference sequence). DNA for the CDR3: TGCAGCAGGTGGGGGGTAAAGCAGTACGTC. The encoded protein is CSRWGVKQYV.

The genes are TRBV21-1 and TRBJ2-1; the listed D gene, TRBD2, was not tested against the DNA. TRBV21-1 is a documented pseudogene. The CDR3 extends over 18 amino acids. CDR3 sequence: CASSKEYKREKGIDEQFF. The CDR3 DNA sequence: TGTGCCAGCAGCAAAGAGTATAAACGGGAGAAAGGAATCGATGAGCAGTTCTTC.

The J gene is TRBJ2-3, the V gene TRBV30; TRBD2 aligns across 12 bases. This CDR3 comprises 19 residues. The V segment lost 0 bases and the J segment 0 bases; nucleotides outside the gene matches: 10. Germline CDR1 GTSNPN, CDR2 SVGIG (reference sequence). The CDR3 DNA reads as TGTGCCTGGAGTGTACGCGGGCTAGCGGGAGGGATTAGCACAGATACGCAGTATTTT. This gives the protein CAWSVRGLAGGISTDTQYF.

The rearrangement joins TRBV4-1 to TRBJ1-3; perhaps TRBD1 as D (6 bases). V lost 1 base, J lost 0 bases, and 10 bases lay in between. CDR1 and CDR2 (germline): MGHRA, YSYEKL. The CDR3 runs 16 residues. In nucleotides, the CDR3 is TGCGCCAGCAGCCAAGGACAGGTTAGCTCTGGAAACACCATATATTTT. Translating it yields CASSQGQVSSGNTIYF.

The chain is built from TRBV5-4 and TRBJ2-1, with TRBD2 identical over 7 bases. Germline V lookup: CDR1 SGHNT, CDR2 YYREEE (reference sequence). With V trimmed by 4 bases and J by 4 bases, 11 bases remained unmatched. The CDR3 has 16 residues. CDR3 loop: CASSPTSALVYNEQFF. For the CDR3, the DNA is TGTGCCAGCAGCCCAACTAGCGCACTCGTATACAATGAGCAGTTCTTC.

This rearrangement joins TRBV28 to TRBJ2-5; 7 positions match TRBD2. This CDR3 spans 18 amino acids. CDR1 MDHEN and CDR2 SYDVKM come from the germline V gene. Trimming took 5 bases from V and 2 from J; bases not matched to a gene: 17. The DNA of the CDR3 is TGTGCCAGCAGTCCCAAACTCCGGACCCGGGGGGTGCAAGAGACCCAGTACTTC. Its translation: CASSPKLRTRGVQETQYF.

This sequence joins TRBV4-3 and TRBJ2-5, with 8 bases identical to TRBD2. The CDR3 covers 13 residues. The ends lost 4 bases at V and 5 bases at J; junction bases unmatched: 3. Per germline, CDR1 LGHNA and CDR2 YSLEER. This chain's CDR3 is CASSPGGEETQYF. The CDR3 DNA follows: TGCGCCAGCAGCCCCGGGGGGGAGGAGACCCAGTACTTC.

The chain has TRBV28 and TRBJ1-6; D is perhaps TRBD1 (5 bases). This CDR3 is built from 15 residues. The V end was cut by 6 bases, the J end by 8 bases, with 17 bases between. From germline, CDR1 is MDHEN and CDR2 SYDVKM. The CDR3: CASSPGQGAHSPLHF. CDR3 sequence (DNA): TGTGCCAGCAGCCCAGGACAAGGGGCCCATTCACCCCTCCACTTT.

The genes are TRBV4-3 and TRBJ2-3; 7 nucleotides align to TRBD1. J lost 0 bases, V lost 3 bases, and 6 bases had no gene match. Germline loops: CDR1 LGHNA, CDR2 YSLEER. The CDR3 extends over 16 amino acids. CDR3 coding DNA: TGCGCCAGCAGCCAGGCGACAGGGAGAAGCACAGATACGCAGTATTTT. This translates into CASSQATGRSTDTQYF.

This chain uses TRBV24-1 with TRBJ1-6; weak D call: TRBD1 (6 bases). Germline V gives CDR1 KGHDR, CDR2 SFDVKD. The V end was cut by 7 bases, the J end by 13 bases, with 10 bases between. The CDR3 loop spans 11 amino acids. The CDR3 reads CATRSGVPLHF. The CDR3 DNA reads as TGTGCCACCAGATCAGGGGTCCCCCTCCACTTT.

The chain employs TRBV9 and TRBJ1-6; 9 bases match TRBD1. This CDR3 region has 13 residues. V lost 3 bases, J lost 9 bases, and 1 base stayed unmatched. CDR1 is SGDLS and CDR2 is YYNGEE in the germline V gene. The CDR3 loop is CASSADRGSPLHF. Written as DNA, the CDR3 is TGTGCCAGCAGCGCGGACAGGGGTTCACCCCTCCACTTT. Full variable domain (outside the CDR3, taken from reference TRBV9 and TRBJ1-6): DSGVTQTPKHLITATGQRVTLRCSPRSGDLSVYWYQQSLDQGLQFLIQYYNGEERAKGNILERFSAQQFPDLHSELNLSSLELGDSALYFCASSADRGSPLHFGNGTRLTVT.

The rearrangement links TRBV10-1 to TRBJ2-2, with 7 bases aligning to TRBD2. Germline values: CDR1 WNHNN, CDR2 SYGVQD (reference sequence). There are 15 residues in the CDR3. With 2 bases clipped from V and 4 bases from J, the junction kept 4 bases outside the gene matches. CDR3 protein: CASSENSGGTGELFF. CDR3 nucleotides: TGCGCCAGCAGTGAGAATTCGGGGGGCACCGGGGAGCTGTTTTTT.

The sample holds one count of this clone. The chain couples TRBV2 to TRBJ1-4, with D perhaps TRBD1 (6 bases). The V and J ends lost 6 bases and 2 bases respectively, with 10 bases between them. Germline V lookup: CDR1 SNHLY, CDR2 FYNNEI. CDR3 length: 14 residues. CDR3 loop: CASRFGQTNEKLFF. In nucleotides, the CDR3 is TGTGCCAGCAGGTTCGGACAGACTAATGAAAAACTGTTTTTT.

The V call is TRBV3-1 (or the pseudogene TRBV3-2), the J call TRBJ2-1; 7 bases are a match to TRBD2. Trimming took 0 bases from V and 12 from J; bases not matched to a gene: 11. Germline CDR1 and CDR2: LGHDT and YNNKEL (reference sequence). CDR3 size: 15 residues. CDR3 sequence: CASSQDGAGARWQFF. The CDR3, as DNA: TGTGCCAGCAGCCAAGACGGCGCGGGAGCGCGTTGGCAGTTCTTC.

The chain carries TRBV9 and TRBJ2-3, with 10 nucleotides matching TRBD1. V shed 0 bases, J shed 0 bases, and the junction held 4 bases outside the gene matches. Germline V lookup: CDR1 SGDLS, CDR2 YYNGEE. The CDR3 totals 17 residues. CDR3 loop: CASSVEDRGDSTDTQYF. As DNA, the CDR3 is TGTGCCAGCAGCGTAGAGGACAGGGGGGATAGCACAGATACGCAGTATTTT.

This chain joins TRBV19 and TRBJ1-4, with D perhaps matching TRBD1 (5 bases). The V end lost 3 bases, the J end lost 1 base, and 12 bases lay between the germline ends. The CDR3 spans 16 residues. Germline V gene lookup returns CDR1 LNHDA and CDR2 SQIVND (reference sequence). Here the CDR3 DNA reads TGTGCCAGTAGTATGGGGCAGGGTGGAACTAATGAAAAACTGTTTTTT. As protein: CASSMGQGGTNEKLFF. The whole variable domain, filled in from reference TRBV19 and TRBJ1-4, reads DGGITQSPKYLFRKEGQNVTLSCEQNLNHDAMYWYRQDPGQGLRLIYYSQIVNDFQKGDIAEGYSVSREKKESFPLTVTSAQKNPTAFYLCASSMGQGGTNEKLFFGSGTQLSVL.

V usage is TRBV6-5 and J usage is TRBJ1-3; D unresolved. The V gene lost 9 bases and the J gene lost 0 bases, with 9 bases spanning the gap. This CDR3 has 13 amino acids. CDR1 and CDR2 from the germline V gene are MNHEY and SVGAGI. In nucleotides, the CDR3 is TGTGCCAGTGGACTGTACTCTGGAAACACCATATATTTT. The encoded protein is CASGLYSGNTIYF.

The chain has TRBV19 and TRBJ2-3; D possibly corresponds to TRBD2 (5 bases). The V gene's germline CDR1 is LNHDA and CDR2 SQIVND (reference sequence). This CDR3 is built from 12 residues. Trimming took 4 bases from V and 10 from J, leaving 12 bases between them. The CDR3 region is CASSRTPRAQYF. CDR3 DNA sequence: TGTGCCAGTAGTAGGACTCCAAGGGCGCAGTATTTT.

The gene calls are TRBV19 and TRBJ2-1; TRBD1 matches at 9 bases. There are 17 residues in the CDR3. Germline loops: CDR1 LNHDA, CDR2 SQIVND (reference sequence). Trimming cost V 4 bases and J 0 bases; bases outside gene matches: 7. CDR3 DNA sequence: TGTGCCAGTAGTAGGAACAGGGGGCAATCCTCCTACAATGAGCAGTTCTTC. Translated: CASSRNRGQSSYNEQFF.

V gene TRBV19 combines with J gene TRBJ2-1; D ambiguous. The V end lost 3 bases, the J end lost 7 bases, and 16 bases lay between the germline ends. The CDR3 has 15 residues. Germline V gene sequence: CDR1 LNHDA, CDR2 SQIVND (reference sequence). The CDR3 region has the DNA TGTGCCAGTAGTATCGTTGGTATGAGATTGAATGAGCAGTTCTTC. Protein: CASSIVGMRLNEQFF.

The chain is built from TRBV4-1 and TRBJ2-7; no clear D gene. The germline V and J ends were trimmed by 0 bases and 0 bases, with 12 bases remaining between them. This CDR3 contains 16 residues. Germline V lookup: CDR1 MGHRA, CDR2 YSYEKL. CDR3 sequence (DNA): TGCGCCAGCAGCCAAGAAACGTTGGGCAGCTCCTACGAGCAGTACTTC. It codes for CASSQETLGSSYEQYF.

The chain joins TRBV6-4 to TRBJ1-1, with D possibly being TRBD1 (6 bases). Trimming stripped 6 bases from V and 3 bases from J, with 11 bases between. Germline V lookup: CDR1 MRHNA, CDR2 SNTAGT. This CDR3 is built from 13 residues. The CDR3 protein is CASSVDSYTEAFF. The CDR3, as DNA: TGTGCCAGCAGCGTGGACAGCTACACTGAAGCTTTCTTT.

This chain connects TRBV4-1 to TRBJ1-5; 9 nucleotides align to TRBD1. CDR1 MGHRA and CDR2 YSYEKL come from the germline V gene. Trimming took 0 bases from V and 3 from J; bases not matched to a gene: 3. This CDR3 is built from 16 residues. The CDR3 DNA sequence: TGCGCCAGCAGCCAAGAATCACAGGGGGCCAATCAGCCCCAGCATTTT. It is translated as CASSQESQGANQPQHF.

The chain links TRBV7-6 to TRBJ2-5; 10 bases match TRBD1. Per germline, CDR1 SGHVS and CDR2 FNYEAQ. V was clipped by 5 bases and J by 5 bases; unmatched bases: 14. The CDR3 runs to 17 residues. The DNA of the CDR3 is TGTGCCAGCAGCCGTTACAAACGGGACAGGGGTATTGAGACCCAGTACTTC. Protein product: CASSRYKRDRGIETQYF.

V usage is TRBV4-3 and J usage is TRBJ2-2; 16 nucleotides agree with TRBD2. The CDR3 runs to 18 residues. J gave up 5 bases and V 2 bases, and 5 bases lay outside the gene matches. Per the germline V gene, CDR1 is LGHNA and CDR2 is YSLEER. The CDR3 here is CASSQWGGLAGGTGELFF. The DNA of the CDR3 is TGCGCCAGCAGCCAATGGGGGGGACTAGCGGGAGGGACCGGGGAGCTGTTTTTT.

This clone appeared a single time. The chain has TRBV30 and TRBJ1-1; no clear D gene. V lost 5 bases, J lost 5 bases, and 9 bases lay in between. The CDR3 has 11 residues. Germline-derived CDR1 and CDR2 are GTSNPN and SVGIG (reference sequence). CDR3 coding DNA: TGTGCCTGGCGTTCGGGGACTGAAGCTTTCTTT. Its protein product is CAWRSGTEAFF.

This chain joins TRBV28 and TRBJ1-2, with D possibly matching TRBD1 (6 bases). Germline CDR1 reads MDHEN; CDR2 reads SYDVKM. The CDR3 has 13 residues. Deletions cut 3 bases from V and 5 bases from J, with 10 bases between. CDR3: CASSFDTGYGYTF. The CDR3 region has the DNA TGTGCCAGCAGTTTCGATACAGGGTATGGCTACACCTTC.

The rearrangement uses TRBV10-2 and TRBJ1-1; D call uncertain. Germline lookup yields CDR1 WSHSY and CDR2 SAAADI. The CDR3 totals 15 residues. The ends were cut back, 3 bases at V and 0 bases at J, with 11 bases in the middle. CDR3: CASSEGWAVNTEAFF. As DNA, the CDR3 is TGCGCCAGCAGTGAAGGCTGGGCCGTGAACACTGAAGCTTTCTTT.